A selection of T cell receptor beta chains follows, all from one sample in a study of blood T cell repertoires in COVID-19. TCRdb's table, derived via immunoSEQ multiplex PCR, lists solely in-frame clones and lacks some. The table records 68,000 or so clones, around 87% of them present only once. Sequencing was carried out using peripheral blood. The source is a man aged 50 to 60 with active COVID-19. Both conserved end residues are part of each CDR3. Each record gives: V gene, J gene, D gene, clone size, CDR3 DNA, CDR3 protein. D genes are given only for firm matches. A row's size may be missing; if present it is once, few, many or a size class.

V gene: TRBV12-3/TRBV12-4; J gene: TRBJ2-7; D gene: .; clone size: .; CDR3 DNA: TGTGCCAGCATGTACGCGGCCTACGAGCAGTACTTC; CDR3 protein: CASMYAAYEQYF
V gene: TRBV28; J gene: TRBJ1-2; D gene: .; clone size: .; CDR3 DNA: TGTGCCACCCCCCTTCCCCAGGGCTATGGCTACACCTTC; CDR3 protein: CATPLPQGYGYTF
V gene: TRBV6-5; J gene: TRBJ2-5; D gene: .; clone size: .; CDR3 DNA: TGTGCCAGCAGGGTAACACCGTTGGAGACCCAGTACTTC; CDR3 protein: CASRVTPLETQYF
V gene: TRBV19; J gene: TRBJ2-7; D gene: TRBD2; clone size: .; CDR3 DNA: TGTGCCAGTAGACTACAACTTAGCGGGAGTTACGAGCAGTACTTC; CDR3 protein: CASRLQLSGSYEQYF
V gene: TRBV19; J gene: TRBJ2-7; D gene: TRBD1; clone size: .; CDR3 DNA: TGTGCCAGTAGTAGGACAGGGGACGACGAGCAGTACTTC; CDR3 protein: CASSRTGDDEQYF
V gene: TRBV11-3; J gene: TRBJ2-7; D gene: TRBD1; clone size: .; CDR3 DNA: TGTGCCAGCAGCATCGGGACAGGTGCCTACTACGAGCAGTACTTC; CDR3 protein: CASSIGTGAYYEQYF
V gene: TRBV7-2; J gene: TRBJ1-5; D gene: .; clone size: few; CDR3 DNA: TGTGCCAGCAGCTCTCACGGGGGGAATCAGCCCCAGCATTTT; CDR3 protein: CASSSHGGNQPQHF
V gene: TRBV4-1; J gene: TRBJ2-5; D gene: TRBD2; clone size: .; CDR3 DNA: TGCGCCAGCAGCCACAGTTGGACTAGCGGCCAAGAGACCCAGTACTTC; CDR3 protein: CASSHSWTSGQETQYF
V gene: TRBV11-2; J gene: TRBJ2-7; D gene: TRBD2; clone size: once; CDR3 DNA: TGTGCCAGCAGCTCCGGTATCGCCGGGGGGGACGAGCAGTACTTC; CDR3 protein: CASSSGIAGGDEQYF
V gene: TRBV6-6; J gene: TRBJ1-5; D gene: .; clone size: .; CDR3 DNA: TGTGCCACCTTCGGAAGAGACCGGTTAGGGGCCCAGCATTTT; CDR3 protein: CATFGRDRLGAQHF
V gene: TRBV5-1; J gene: TRBJ1-2; D gene: TRBD1; clone size: .; CDR3 DNA: TGCGCCAGCAGCTGGGGGACAGGAGACTACACCTTC; CDR3 protein: CASSWGTGDYTF
V gene: TRBV6-5; J gene: TRBJ1-6; D gene: .; clone size: .; CDR3 DNA: TGTGCCAGCAGGGAGCGGGATTTCTATAATTCACCCCTCCACTTT; CDR3 protein: CASRERDFYNSPLHF
V gene: TRBV28; J gene: TRBJ1-6; D gene: .; clone size: .; CDR3 DNA: TGTGCCAGCAGGAGTCGGGGACCCCTCCACTTT; CDR3 protein: CASRSRGPLHF
V gene: TRBV18; J gene: TRBJ1-2; D gene: TRBD1; clone size: .; CDR3 DNA: TGTGCCAGCTCAGCCGGGACAGCAGATGGCTACACCTTC; CDR3 protein: CASSAGTADGYTF
V gene: TRBV2; J gene: TRBJ2-1; D gene: TRBD2; clone size: .; CDR3 DNA: TGTGCCAGCAGTACCCTAGCGGGGGTCAATGAGCAGTTCTTC; CDR3 protein: CASSTLAGVNEQFF
V gene: TRBV20-1; J gene: TRBJ2-1; D gene: .; clone size: few; CDR3 DNA: TGCAGTGCTAGTCTCGGGAGAGGGTCCTACAATGAGCAGTTCTTC; CDR3 protein: CSASLGRGSYNEQFF
V gene: TRBV29-1; J gene: TRBJ2-5; D gene: TRBD1; clone size: .; CDR3 DNA: TGCAGCGTTTGGGGACAGGAGCAAGAGACCCAGTACTTC; CDR3 protein: CSVWGQEQETQYF
V gene: TRBV19; J gene: TRBJ2-1; D gene: TRBD2; clone size: .; CDR3 DNA: TGTGCCAGTAGTCTGTGGACTAGCGAGCCGGAGCAGTTCTTC; CDR3 protein: CASSLWTSEPEQFF
V gene: TRBV5-4; J gene: TRBJ2-7; D gene: TRBD2; clone size: .; CDR3 DNA: TGTGCCAGCAGCTTGATGGCAGCGGGAGGACGAAACGAGCAGTACTTC; CDR3 protein: CASSLMAAGGRNEQYF
V gene: TRBV27; J gene: TRBJ1-2; D gene: .; clone size: .; CDR3 DNA: TGTGCCAGCAGTTTATCGGGCAGCCCCTACACCTTC; CDR3 protein: CASSLSGSPYTF
V gene: TRBV27; J gene: TRBJ2-1; D gene: .; clone size: .; CDR3 DNA: TGTGCCAGCAGCTCCAGGGTATCGAACAATGAGCAGTTCTTC; CDR3 protein: CASSSRVSNNEQFF
V gene: TRBV19; J gene: TRBJ1-5; D gene: .; clone size: .; CDR3 DNA: TGTGCCAGTAGTATCCGGGACCCGGGAGGCAATCAGCCCCAGCATTTT; CDR3 protein: CASSIRDPGGNQPQHF
V gene: TRBV25-1; J gene: TRBJ2-1; D gene: TRBD2; clone size: .; CDR3 DNA: TGTGCCACCTGGGGGGGGAGCTCCTACAATGAGCAGTTCTTC; CDR3 protein: CATWGGSSYNEQFF
V gene: TRBV5-5; J gene: TRBJ1-1; D gene: .; clone size: .; CDR3 DNA: TGTGCCAGCAGCTTCGGACCCAGGGGTAGTACTGAAGCTTTCTTT; CDR3 protein: CASSFGPRGSTEAFF
V gene: TRBV9; J gene: TRBJ2-1; D gene: .; clone size: .; CDR3 DNA: TGTGCCAGCAGTGAAGGAGGGAGCTCCTACAATGAGCAGTTCTTC; CDR3 protein: CASSEGGSSYNEQFF
V gene: TRBV2; J gene: TRBJ2-1; D gene: .; clone size: .; CDR3 DNA: TGTGCCAGCTCGGTGTCGAGGAACAATGAGCAGTTCTTC; CDR3 protein: CASSVSRNNEQFF
V gene: TRBV27; J gene: TRBJ2-1; D gene: .; clone size: .; CDR3 DNA: TGTGCCAGCAAAATACTGGCCAATCCAGGACTAAACAATGAGCAGTTCTTC; CDR3 protein: CASKILANPGLNNEQFF
V gene: TRBV11-2; J gene: TRBJ2-7; D gene: TRBD1; clone size: few; CDR3 DNA: TGTGCCAGCAGCTACAACAGGGGGCGGCCCTACGAGCAGTACTTC; CDR3 protein: CASSYNRGRPYEQYF
V gene: TRBV7-2; J gene: TRBJ1-3; D gene: TRBD1; clone size: .; CDR3 DNA: TGTGCCAGCAGCTTAGGAGGACAGGGGGCTGGAAACACCATATATTTT; CDR3 protein: CASSLGGQGAGNTIYF
V gene: TRBV9; J gene: TRBJ1-1; D gene: .; clone size: .; CDR3 DNA: TGTGCCAGCAGCCCAGGTATGAACACTGAAGCTTTCTTT; CDR3 protein: CASSPGMNTEAFF
V gene: TRBV29-1; J gene: TRBJ1-2; D gene: TRBD1; clone size: .; CDR3 DNA: TGCAGCGCCATCAACCGGGACAGGGGTGGCTACACCTTC; CDR3 protein: CSAINRDRGGYTF
V gene: TRBV4-1; J gene: TRBJ1-2; D gene: TRBD1; clone size: .; CDR3 DNA: TGCGCCAGCAGCCAGGATGGACAGGGAAACTATGGCTACACCTTC; CDR3 protein: CASSQDGQGNYGYTF
V gene: TRBV6-2/TRBV6-3; J gene: TRBJ2-7; D gene: .; clone size: .; CDR3 DNA: TGTGCCAGCAGTTACCCACGAACAGGGAGCTCCTACGAGCAGTACTTC; CDR3 protein: CASSYPRTGSSYEQYF
V gene: TRBV4-3; J gene: TRBJ2-7; D gene: TRBD2; clone size: .; CDR3 DNA: TGCGCCAGCAGCCTGGCTTTAGCGGGAGGTAGGCACGAGCAGTACTTC; CDR3 protein: CASSLALAGGRHEQYF
V gene: TRBV30; J gene: TRBJ1-1; D gene: .; clone size: .; CDR3 DNA: TGTGCCTGGAGTGTACAGGAGGGGACGAACACTGAAGCTTTCTTT; CDR3 protein: CAWSVQEGTNTEAFF
V gene: TRBV5-1; J gene: TRBJ2-3; D gene: TRBD1; clone size: .; CDR3 DNA: TGCGCCAGCAGAGGTAAAGGGACAGACACAGATACGCAGTATTTT; CDR3 protein: CASRGKGTDTDTQYF
V gene: TRBV3-1/TRBV3-2; J gene: TRBJ2-3; D gene: .; clone size: .; CDR3 DNA: TGTGCCAGCAGCCAATCCGGGGTCACAGATACGCAGTATTTT; CDR3 protein: CASSQSGVTDTQYF
V gene: TRBV6-5; J gene: TRBJ1-5; D gene: .; clone size: .; CDR3 DNA: TGTGCCACGGGGGGGGCTTGGGATCAGCCCCAGCATTTT; CDR3 protein: CATGGAWDQPQHF
V gene: TRBV18; J gene: TRBJ1-2; D gene: .; clone size: .; CDR3 DNA: TGTGCCAGCTCAAATCAGGTAGTCGACTATGGCTACACCTTC; CDR3 protein: CASSNQVVDYGYTF
V gene: TRBV7-9; J gene: TRBJ1-2; D gene: .; clone size: .; CDR3 DNA: TGTGCCAGCAGCACAACAGGGTATGGCTACACCTTC; CDR3 protein: CASSTTGYGYTF
V gene: TRBV15; J gene: TRBJ2-7; D gene: .; clone size: .; CDR3 DNA: TGTGCCACCAGCAGAGATCCCTTCCGGGAGAACTTCTACGAGCAGTACTTC; CDR3 protein: CATSRDPFRENFYEQYF